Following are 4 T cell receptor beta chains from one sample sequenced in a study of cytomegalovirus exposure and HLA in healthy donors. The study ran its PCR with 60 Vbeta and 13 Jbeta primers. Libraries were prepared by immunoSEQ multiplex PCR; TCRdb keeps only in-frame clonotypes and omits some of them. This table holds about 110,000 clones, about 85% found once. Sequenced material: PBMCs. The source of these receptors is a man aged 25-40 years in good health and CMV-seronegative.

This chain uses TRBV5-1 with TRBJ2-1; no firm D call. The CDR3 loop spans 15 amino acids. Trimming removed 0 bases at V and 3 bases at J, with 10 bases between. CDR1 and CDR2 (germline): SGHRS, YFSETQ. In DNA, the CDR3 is TGCGCCAGCAGCTTGGCTGGGCAGGTCTACAATGAGCAGTTCTTC. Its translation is CASSLAGQVYNEQFF.

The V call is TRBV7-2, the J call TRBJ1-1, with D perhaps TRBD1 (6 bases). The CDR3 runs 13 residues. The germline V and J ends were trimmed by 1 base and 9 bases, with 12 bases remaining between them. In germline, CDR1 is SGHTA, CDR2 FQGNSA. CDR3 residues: CASSLVQGSKAFF. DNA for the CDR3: TGTGCCAGCAGCTTAGTGCAGGGGAGTAAAGCTTTCTTT.

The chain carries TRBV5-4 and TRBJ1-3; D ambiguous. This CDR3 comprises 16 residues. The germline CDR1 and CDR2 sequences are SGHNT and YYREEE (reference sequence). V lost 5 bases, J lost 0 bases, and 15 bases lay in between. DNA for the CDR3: TGTGCCAGCAGTAAGTGGACGGGGAGCTCTGGAAACACCATATATTTT. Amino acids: CASSKWTGSSGNTIYF.

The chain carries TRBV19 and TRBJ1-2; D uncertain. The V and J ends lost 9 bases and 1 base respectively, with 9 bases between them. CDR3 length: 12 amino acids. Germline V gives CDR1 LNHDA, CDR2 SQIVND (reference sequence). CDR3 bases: TGTGCCAGCCGATGGAGTAACTATGGCTACACCTTC. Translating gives CASRWSNYGYTF.